A single sample gave rise to the 6 T cell receptor beta chains below, sequenced in a study of cytomegalovirus exposure and HLA in healthy donors. PCR used 60 Vbeta primers and 13 Jbeta primers. Produced via immunoSEQ multiplex PCR; TCRdb's table is partial and in-frame only. The profile covers 140,000 to 150,000 clones, with around three quarters appearing a single time and about 13% taken by the ten largest. The specimen was PBMCs. Receptors originate from a man aged 40-50 years in good health and CMV-seropositive.

In DNA, the CDR3 is TGTGCCAGCAGTGCCGGACAGAACCGTGGACTGTTTTTT. Translated, it gives CASSAGQNRGLFF. The chain has TRBV6-1 and TRBJ1-4; possibly TRBD1 for D (6 bases). The CDR3 length is 13 residues. The germline V gene has CDR1 MNHNS and CDR2 SASEGT. V shed 4 bases and J shed 13 bases, with 16 bases lying between them.

The chain combines TRBV14 with TRBJ1-2, with 8 positions matching TRBD1. This CDR3 contains 14 residues. The ends lost 4 bases at V and 7 bases at J; junction bases unmatched: 8. The germline CDR1 and CDR2 sequences are SGHDN and FVKESK. In DNA, the CDR3 is TGTGCCAGCAGCCCCGGACAGGGAGCCTCTGGCTACACCTTC. This encodes CASSPGQGASGYTF.

The rearrangement uses TRBV27 and TRBJ2-1, with 8 bases matching TRBD2. CDR1 and CDR2 from the germline V gene are MNHEY and SMNVEV (reference sequence). The V gene end was trimmed by 4 bases and the J gene end by 2 bases; junction bases not matched to a gene: 4. The CDR3 covers 15 residues. CDR3: CASSSGTSPYNEQFF. The CDR3 nucleotides are TGTGCCAGCAGTTCGGGGACTAGTCCCTACAATGAGCAGTTCTTC.

This chain connects TRBV7-3 to TRBJ2-1; TRBD2 matches at 10 bases. CDR1 SGHTA and CDR2 FQGTGA come from the germline V gene. Trimming at V came to 1 base and at J to 6 bases, leaving 3 bases not matched to a gene. The CDR3 is 15 amino acids. CDR3 bases: TGTGCCAGCAGCTTAAGCCTAGCGGGAGCCAATGAGCAGTTCTTC. It translates to CASSLSLAGANEQFF.

This chain connects TRBV19 to TRBJ1-5; no clear D. CDR1 and CDR2 (germline): LNHDA, SQIVND (reference sequence). Trimming took off 3 bases at V and 0 bases at J, with 12 bases between the two ends. The CDR3 sequence is 16 residues long. CDR3 nucleotide sequence: TGTGCCAGTAGTATGAGGGCATTTGATAGCAATCAGCCCCAGCATTTT. It is translated as CASSMRAFDSNQPQHF.

The chain employs TRBV27 and TRBJ2-2; 14 nucleotides line up with TRBD2. With V trimmed by 2 bases and J by 3 bases, 2 bases remained unmatched. The germline V gene has CDR1 MNHEY and CDR2 SMNVEV (reference sequence). The CDR3 consists of 17 residues. CDR3: CASSLTGLAGDTGELFF. CDR3 nucleotides: TGTGCCAGCAGTTTAACGGGACTAGCGGGAGACACCGGGGAGCTGTTTTTT.